The rows below give T cell receptor beta chains drawn from one sample of a study of beta chain features in type 1 diabetes. Assay used: immunoSEQ multiplex PCR; TCRdb lists only in-frame clones, some missing. The profile covers tens of thousands of clones, with more than 65% appearing a single time and about 1% taken by the ten largest. The specimen was stem cell memory CD4+ T cells from blood. The origin of the receptors is a woman aged 40 to 50 with type 1 diabetes. The CDR3 runs from the conserved cysteine through the conserved F or W. Fields, in order: CDR3 DNA, CDR3 protein, D gene, clone size, J gene, V gene. D genes are given only for firm matches. The size field is filled for only some rows; it gives once, few, many or a size class.

DNA: TGTGCCAGCAGCCGTGCCGGTTTTGAAGCTTTCTTT
CDR3: CASSRAGFEAFF
D: -
size: once
J: TRBJ1-1
V: TRBV4-2

DNA: TGTGCCAGCAGTGAAGAGTTAGCGTCGAGCTCCTACAATGAGCAGTTCTTC
CDR3: CASSEELASSSYNEQFF
D: -
size: -
J: TRBJ2-1
V: TRBV6-1

DNA: TGTGCCAGCTCACCGCAAGCCCGCTCTGGAAACACCATATATTTT
CDR3: CASSPQARSGNTIYF
D: -
size: once
J: TRBJ1-3
V: TRBV18

DNA: TGTGCCAGCAGTTCCAACTCCGGGACAGGGGGGTTCTTC
CDR3: CASSSNSGTGGFF
D: TRBD1
size: -
J: TRBJ2-1
V: TRBV27

DNA: TGCGCCAGCAGCTTGGCCGGGGGGGTCTGGACAGGCTCCTACGAGCAGTACTTC
CDR3: CASSLAGGVWTGSYEQYF
D: -
size: -
J: TRBJ2-7
V: TRBV5-1

DNA: TGTGCCAGCAGCGACGGGCAGGGGATCGAGCAGTACTTC
CDR3: CASSDGQGIEQYF
D: -
size: few
J: TRBJ2-7
V: TRBV7-2

DNA: TGTGCCAGCAGTAGACAGGGCTATGATGAGCAGTTCTTC
CDR3: CASSRQGYDEQFF
D: TRBD1
size: few
J: TRBJ2-1
V: TRBV6-6

DNA: TGTGCCACTACGGTAGGGCGGGGATTGGGGAACACTGAAGCTTTCTTT
CDR3: CATTVGRGLGNTEAFF
D: -
size: -
J: TRBJ1-1
V: TRBV6-6

DNA: TGTGCCAGCAGCCGGGACTCGGGAGGAAATTCACCCCTCCACTTT
CDR3: CASSRDSGGNSPLHF
D: -
size: few
J: TRBJ1-6
V: TRBV6-6

DNA: TGTGCCAGCAGTTACTCCGGGTCGGAGACCCAGTACTTC
CDR3: CASSYSGSETQYF
D: -
size: few
J: TRBJ2-5
V: TRBV6-6

DNA: TGCAGCGACTTCGGGGCAGGGGGAAGTGGCTACACCTTC
CDR3: CSDFGAGGSGYTF
D: TRBD1
size: -
J: TRBJ1-2
V: TRBV29-1

DNA: TGTGCCAGCAGTTTAGCCCCGCGGGGAAACACCATATATTTT
CDR3: CASSLAPRGNTIYF
D: -
size: -
J: TRBJ1-3
V: TRBV28

DNA: TGTGCCAGCAGCTTCGGAGGGCGCGATAACTATGGCTACACCTTC
CDR3: CASSFGGRDNYGYTF
D: -
size: -
J: TRBJ1-2
V: TRBV5-4

DNA: TGCGCCAGCAGCCAAGATCGGGGGATTCAAGCTTTCTTT
CDR3: CASSQDRGIQAFF
D: -
size: few
J: TRBJ1-1
V: TRBV4-3

DNA: TGTGCCATCTCGACCCGAGACAGCCCCTACAATGAGCAGTTCTTC
CDR3: CAISTRDSPYNEQFF
D: -
size: -
J: TRBJ2-1
V: TRBV6-1

DNA: TGTGCCAGCAGTAAACCAGGGCCGACAGATACGCAGTATTTT
CDR3: CASSKPGPTDTQYF
D: -
size: -
J: TRBJ2-3
V: TRBV27

DNA: TGTGCCAGCAGCCAAGCGTCTGGGGCGGGAGGCTACCGCAGACCGGATACGCAGTATTTT
CDR3: CASSQASGAGGYRRPDTQYF
D: TRBD2
size: -
J: TRBJ2-3
V: TRBV14

DNA: TGTGCCAGCAGTTTATTGGGGACAGGGCTCGTGGCGGAGACCCAGTACTTC
CDR3: CASSLLGTGLVAETQYF
D: TRBD1
size: few
J: TRBJ2-5
V: TRBV28

DNA: TGTGCCAGCGACACGGGAGCGGGGGTCCTCTCCTACAATGAGCAGTTCTTC
CDR3: CASDTGAGVLSYNEQFF
D: TRBD2
size: few
J: TRBJ2-1
V: TRBV5-8

DNA: TGTGCCAGCAGGGACACCACAGATACGCAGTATTTT
CDR3: CASRDTTDTQYF
D: -
size: once
J: TRBJ2-3
V: TRBV6-5

DNA: TGTGCCAGCAGCCCAGGGGGGACGGTGAACACTGAAGCTTTCTTT
CDR3: CASSPGGTVNTEAFF
D: TRBD1
size: -
J: TRBJ1-1
V: TRBV7-2

DNA: TGTGCCATCAGTGACAGGGAAATCGGCTACACCTTC
CDR3: CAISDREIGYTF
D: -
size: few
J: TRBJ1-2
V: TRBV10-3

DNA: TGTGCCAGCAGTTTTGACAGGGTCCGCAATCAGCCCCAGCATTTT
CDR3: CASSFDRVRNQPQHF
D: TRBD1
size: -
J: TRBJ1-5
V: TRBV6-6

DNA: TGTGCCAGCAGCCAAACCACAGGGCGAGGGGCCAACGTCCTGACTTTC
CDR3: CASSQTTGRGANVLTF
D: -
size: once
J: TRBJ2-6
V: TRBV4-2

DNA: TGTGCCAGCAGCTCCCAACAGGGGTACACTGAAGCTTTCTTT
CDR3: CASSSQQGYTEAFF
D: TRBD1
size: once
J: TRBJ1-1
V: TRBV7-3

DNA: TGTGCCAGCAGCCAAGGTACGGGGGAAGCTCAGCCCCAGCATTTT
CDR3: CASSQGTGEAQPQHF
D: -
size: -
J: TRBJ1-5
V: TRBV5-4

DNA: TGTGCCAGCAGCGACAACCCCCCGGGTCGAGGGACTAATGAAAAACTGTTTTTT
CDR3: CASSDNPPGRGTNEKLFF
D: -
size: once
J: TRBJ1-4
V: TRBV4-2

DNA: TGTGCCACCAGCAGAGTCTCGGAGTCTGGCGACATTCAGTACTTC
CDR3: CATSRVSESGDIQYF
D: -
size: few
J: TRBJ2-4
V: TRBV15

DNA: TGCGCCAGCAGCTTGGCAGGGGCAGACTACGAGCAGTACTTC
CDR3: CASSLAGADYEQYF
D: -
size: -
J: TRBJ2-7
V: TRBV5-1

DNA: TGCGCCAGCAGCCTCGGACAGGTAAAAAACATTCAGTACTTC
CDR3: CASSLGQVKNIQYF
D: TRBD1
size: -
J: TRBJ2-4
V: TRBV5-1

DNA: TGTGCCAGCAGCTTATTACAGGGGCATGAAAAACTGTTTTTT
CDR3: CASSLLQGHEKLFF
D: TRBD1
size: -
J: TRBJ1-4
V: TRBV5-5

DNA: TGTGCCAGCAGCTTCAGTAGCGGGACCTACAATGAGCAGTTCTTC
CDR3: CASSFSSGTYNEQFF
D: TRBD2
size: once
J: TRBJ2-1
V: TRBV5-4

DNA: TGTGCCAGCAGCGTCCGGGACAGGGGTGCAACTAATGAAAAACTGTTTTTT
CDR3: CASSVRDRGATNEKLFF
D: TRBD1
size: -
J: TRBJ1-4
V: TRBV7-9

DNA: TGTGCCAGCAGTCGTTCCGGGGGGGGCAATCAGCCCCAGCATTTT
CDR3: CASSRSGGGNQPQHF
D: -
size: -
J: TRBJ1-5
V: TRBV28

DNA: TGTGCCAGCAGTCCCGATTGGAGGGTGAGAACCGGGGAGCTGTTTTTT
CDR3: CASSPDWRVRTGELFF
D: -
size: -
J: TRBJ2-2
V: TRBV25-1

DNA: TGTGCCAGCAGCTTAGGTGGAGGGAACACCGGGGAGCTGTTTTTT
CDR3: CASSLGGGNTGELFF
D: -
size: -
J: TRBJ2-2
V: TRBV7-2

DNA: TGTGCCATCAGGGGTGGGACAGCTCGGGTCCATGAGCAGTTCTTC
CDR3: CAIRGGTARVHEQFF
D: TRBD1
size: -
J: TRBJ2-1
V: TRBV10-3

DNA: TGTGCCAGCAGCCCTGACAGGCCTAATGAAAAACTGTTTTTT
CDR3: CASSPDRPNEKLFF
D: -
size: few
J: TRBJ1-4
V: TRBV2

DNA: TGTGCCAGCAGCCCACACTACGAGCAGTACTTC
CDR3: CASSPHYEQYF
D: -
size: -
J: TRBJ2-7
V: TRBV11-3

DNA: TGTGCCAGCAGCCAAGGGGGCAGGGATCTTATGCTTTATGGCTACACCTTC
CDR3: CASSQGGRDLMLYGYTF
D: -
size: -
J: TRBJ1-2
V: TRBV4-2

DNA: TGTGCCAGCAGCGTACAGGGGGCAAACACTGAAGCTTTCTTT
CDR3: CASSVQGANTEAFF
D: TRBD1
size: few
J: TRBJ1-1
V: TRBV7-2

DNA: TGTGCCAGCAGCTTAAACAGTCTCGGCACAGATACGCAGTATTTT
CDR3: CASSLNSLGTDTQYF
D: -
size: -
J: TRBJ2-3
V: TRBV11-3

DNA: TGCGCCAGCAGCCAAGGTGGGGGGGCGGGGGAGGAAGCTTTCTTT
CDR3: CASSQGGGAGEEAFF
D: -
size: -
J: TRBJ1-1
V: TRBV4-3

DNA: TGTGCCAGCAGCGGGACTAGCGGTTCGCACTCTGGGGCCAACGTCCTGACTTTC
CDR3: CASSGTSGSHSGANVLTF
D: TRBD2
size: -
J: TRBJ2-6
V: TRBV9